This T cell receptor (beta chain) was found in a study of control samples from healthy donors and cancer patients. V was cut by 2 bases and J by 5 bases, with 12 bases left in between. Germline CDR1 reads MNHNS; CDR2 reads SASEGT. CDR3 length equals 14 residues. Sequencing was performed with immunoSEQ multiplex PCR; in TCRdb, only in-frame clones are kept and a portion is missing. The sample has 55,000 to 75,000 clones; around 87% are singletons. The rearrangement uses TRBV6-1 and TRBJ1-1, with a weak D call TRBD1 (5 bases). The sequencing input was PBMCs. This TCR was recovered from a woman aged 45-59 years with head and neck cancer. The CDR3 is CASSEWQGRTEAFF. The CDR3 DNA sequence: TGTGCCAGCAGTGAATGGCAGGGAAGGACTGAAGCTTTCTTT.